This T cell receptor (beta chain) was sequenced for a study of shared clonotypes between healthy human individuals. General study findings and limits: Memory subsets generally showed lower estimated richness than naive subsets.

Donors comprised healthy HIV-negative adults lacking recent acute infections or vaccinations. All donors were Caucasian adults living in Nashville, Tennessee. A note on this clone: Its cognate antigen is unknown.

Data came from immunoSEQ multiplex PCR; TCRdb stores just in-frame clones and leaves some out. The sample shows some 1,600,000 clones, approximately 98% of them seen only once. The TCR originated in a man younger than 40 in good health. Sequences were obtained from naive CD4+ T cells sorted from blood. Subset noted: CD45RA+ positively selected.

The CDR3 region is CASSERTYQPQHF. In nucleotides, the CDR3 is TGTGCCAGCAGTGAGAGGACATATCAGCCCCAGCATTTT. The chain carries TRBV6-1 and TRBJ1-5; D may be TRBD1 (5 bases). Deletions cut 3 bases from V and 5 bases from J, with 8 bases between. CDR3 length: 13 amino acids. Germline CDR1 is MNHNS and CDR2 is SASEGT.